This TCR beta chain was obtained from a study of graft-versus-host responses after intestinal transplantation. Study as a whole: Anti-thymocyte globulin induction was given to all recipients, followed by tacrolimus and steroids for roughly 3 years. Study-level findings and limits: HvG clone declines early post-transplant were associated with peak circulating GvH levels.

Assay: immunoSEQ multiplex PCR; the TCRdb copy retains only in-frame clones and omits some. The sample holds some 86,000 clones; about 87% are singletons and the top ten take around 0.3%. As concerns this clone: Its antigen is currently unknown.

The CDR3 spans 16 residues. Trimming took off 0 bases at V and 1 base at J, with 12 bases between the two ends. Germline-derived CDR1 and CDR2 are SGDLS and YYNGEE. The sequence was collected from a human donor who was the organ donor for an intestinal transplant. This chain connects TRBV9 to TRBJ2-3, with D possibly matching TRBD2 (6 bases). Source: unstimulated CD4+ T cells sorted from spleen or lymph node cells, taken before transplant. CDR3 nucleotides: TGTGCCAGCAGCGTAGGCTTACTAGCTGGCACAGATACGCAGTATTTT. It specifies CASSVGLLAGTDTQYF. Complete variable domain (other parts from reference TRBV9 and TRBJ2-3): DSGVTQTPKHLITATGQRVTLRCSPRSGDLSVYWYQQSLDQGLQFLIQYYNGEERAKGNILERFSAQQFPDLHSELNLSSLELGDSALYFCASSVGLLAGTDTQYFGPGTRLTVL.